These 2 T cell receptor beta chains came from one sample sequenced in a study of blood T cells in healthy people across ages (dated by TCRdb to 2014 to 2015). The library came from 5' RACE. Sequencing relied on an Illumina HiSeq 2500. A second PCR of roughly 7 to 12 cycles was performed with a sample-barcoded 5' primer and a J-beta primer mix. TCRdb reprocessed the public reads (quality trimming at Q25 with fastp, clone calling with MiXCR) and kept in-frame beta chains. Rows with a matching CDR3 protein are joined into one entry that keeps the most common DNA and genes. This sample has 700,000 or so distinct CDR3 sequences in its table, and 40% to 45% of those were observed once. 30% of the sample lies in the top ten. Sequenced input: blood. The receptors stem from a man older than 75 in good health.

This clonotype was detected ten times or more. The V and J genes are TRBV12-3 or TRBV12-4 and TRBJ2-3; 14 nucleotides match TRBD2. The CDR3 length is 17 residues. J lost 5 bases, V lost 6 bases, and 10 bases had no gene match. The CDR3 spells CASSSSGTSGSGDTQYF. The DNA of the CDR3 is TGTGCCAGCAGCTCGTCCGGGACTAGCGGGAGCGGAGATACGCAGTATTTT.

The J gene is TRBJ2-7, the V gene TRBV3-1; 7 positions agree with TRBD1. There are 12 residues in the CDR3. CDR1 and CDR2 (germline): LGHDT, YNNKEL (reference sequence). V was clipped by 1 base and J by 12 bases; unmatched bases: 6. The CDR3 coding sequence is TGTGCCAGCAGCCAAGGCGCAGGGGGAGTGTACTTC. It is translated as CASSQGAGGVYF.